A single sample is the source of the 5 T cell receptor beta chains below, sequenced in a study of blood T cell repertoires in COVID-19 (dated by TCRdb to 2020 to 2021). The method behind the library was the immunoSEQ multiplex PCR assay. The immuneACCESS repertoire file appears here via TCRdb, limited to in-frame rearrangements. These files lack a portion of the clones; in checked studies, under half of the deficit traces to unresolved V genes, and the cause of the others is not known. This sample holds 95,000 to 100,000 clones; over 80% were observed only once. 5% to 6% of the sample is held by the ten biggest clonotypes. Specimen: peripheral blood. These receptors were collected from a man in his fifties with active COVID-19.

CDR3 loop: CASETGPQETQYF. The CDR3 nucleotides read TGTGCCTCCGAGACAGGGCCACAAGAGACCCAGTACTTC. The chain carries TRBV30 and TRBJ2-5; 7 bases align to TRBD1. The CDR3 extends over 13 amino acids. After removal of 7 bases from V and 2 bases from J, the junction contained 7 bases not matched to a gene. Per the germline V gene, CDR1 is GTSNPN and CDR2 is SVGIG (reference sequence).

The genes are TRBV11-3 and TRBJ2-7; 8 bases map to TRBD1. CDR3 length: 14 residues. Germline V lookup: CDR1 SGHNT, CDR2 YENEEA. Trimming removed 5 bases from V and 4 bases from J; junction bases left unmatched: 7. The CDR3 region has the DNA TGTGCCAGCAGCAAACGACAGGGGAAATACGAGCAGTACTTC. Its protein is CASSKRQGKYEQYF. Full variable domain (remainder filled in from reference TRBV11-3 and TRBJ2-7): EAGVVQSPRYKIIEKKQPVAFWCNPISGHNTLYWYLQNLGQGPELLIRYENEEAVDDSQLPKDRFSAERLKGVDSTLKIQPAELGDSAVYLCASSKRQGKYEQYFGPGTRLTVT.

V usage is TRBV30 and J usage is TRBJ1-4, with TRBD1 identical over 8 bases. The V segment lost 1 base and the J segment 5 bases; nucleotides outside the gene matches: 3. This CDR3 comprises 14 residues. CDR1 and CDR2 from the germline V gene are GTSNPN and SVGIG (reference sequence). CDR3 in amino acids: CAWSGTGTNEKLFF. The CDR3 nucleotides are TGTGCCTGGAGTGGGACAGGGACGAATGAAAAACTGTTTTTT.

V is TRBV15 and J is TRBJ1-2; 7 positions agree with TRBD1. The CDR3 extends over 13 amino acids. Looked up from germline, CDR1 is LNHNV and CDR2 is YYDKDF (reference sequence). V gave up 4 bases and J gave up 7 bases; unmatched junction bases: 6. The CDR3 coding sequence is TGTGCCACCAGCAAAACAGGGGCGGGTGGCTACACCTTC. Protein: CATSKTGAGGYTF.

This clone was seen once. V usage is TRBV9 and J usage is TRBJ2-3, with TRBD2 matching over 10 bases. Germline trimming cut 3 bases from V and 1 base from J; bases unmatched to any gene: 5. Looked up from germline, CDR1 is SGDLS and CDR2 is YYNGEE. This CDR3 spans 16 amino acids. For the CDR3, the DNA is TGTGCCAGCAGCGCTTCTAGCGGGAGCCGCACAGATACGCAGTATTTT. Translated: CASSASSGSRTDTQYF.